Shown below are 24 T cell receptor beta chains from a single sample sequenced in a study of cytotoxic CD8 clonotypes in ibrutinib-treated CLL. Some clones are missing from TCRdb's copy, which holds only in-frame ones; the method was immunoSEQ multiplex PCR. Among about 25,000 clones listed, approximately 85% were seen once. The sequences come from PBMCs, collected after 24 months of ibrutinib treatment. The receptors derive from a human donor with chronic lymphocytic leukemia.

The chain is built from TRBV7-3 and TRBJ1-1; weak D call: TRBD1 (5 bases). Germline CDR1 and CDR2: SGHTA and FQGTGA. The CDR3 has 13 amino acids. V was pared by 0 bases and J by 8 bases, with 10 bases between. The CDR3 region is CASSLTRGGEAFF. The CDR3 DNA is TGTGCCAGCAGCTTAACGAGGGGAGGGGAAGCTTTCTTT.

V is TRBV29-1 and J is TRBJ2-7, with 10 bases identical to TRBD1. CDR1 and CDR2 (germline): SQVTM, ANQGSEA. CDR3 length: 14 residues. The ends lost 7 bases at V and 4 bases at J; junction bases unmatched: 10. DNA of the CDR3: TGCAGCGCTGCACCGGGACAGGGGACGTACGAGCAGTACTTC. It specifies CSAAPGQGTYEQYF.

The CDR3 spells CASSLYPPASGYEQYF. As DNA, the CDR3 is TGTGCCAGCAGCCTTTACCCCCCCGCTAGCGGATACGAGCAGTACTTC. The V call is TRBV27, the J call TRBJ2-7, with 7 positions matching TRBD2. The germline gives CDR1 MNHEY, CDR2 SMNVEV (reference sequence). The CDR3 sequence is 16 residues long. Trimming removed 6 bases from V and 4 bases from J; junction bases left unmatched: 15.

The chain combines TRBV18 with TRBJ2-5; no reliable D call. This CDR3 contains 15 residues. CDR1 KGHSH and CDR2 LQKENI come from the germline V gene. V lost 3 bases to trimming and J lost 5 bases, with 16 bases between them. CDR3 protein: CASSPGLGLQETQYF. The CDR3 nucleotides are TGTGCCAGCTCACCGGGTCTAGGCCTCCAGGAGACCCAGTACTTC. Full variable domain (remainder filled in from reference TRBV18 and TRBJ2-5): NAGVMQNPRHLVRRRGQEARLRCSPMKGHSHVYWYRQLPEEGLKFMVYLQKENIIDESGMPKERFSAEFPKEGPSILRIQQVVRGDSAAYFCASSPGLGLQETQYFGPGTRLLVL.

The J gene is TRBJ2-5, the V gene TRBV5-1, with 8 bases fitting TRBD1. Germline CDR1 SGHRS, CDR2 YFSETQ. This CDR3 comprises 15 residues. V shed 0 bases and J 0 bases; nucleotides not matched to a gene: 1. The CDR3 DNA reads TGCGCCAGCAGCTTGGGACAGGGGTACCAAGAGACCCAGTACTTC. Translating gives CASSLGQGYQETQYF.

The chain is built from TRBV11-2 and TRBJ1-2, with D hard to call. V was pared by 2 bases and J by 7 bases, with 17 bases between. CDR1 is SGHAT, CDR2 FQNNGV, per germline. This CDR3 spans 15 amino acids. The CDR3 sequence: CASSLFLTESRGYTF. The CDR3 DNA is TGTGCCAGCAGCTTATTCCTCACGGAATCCCGTGGCTACACCTTC. The complete variable domain, with remaining parts taken from reference TRBV11-2 and TRBJ1-2, reads EAGVAQSPRYKIIEKRQSVAFWCNPISGHATLYWYQQILGQGPKLLIQFQNNGVVDDSQLPKDRFSAERLKGVDSTLKIQPAKLEDSAVYLCASSLFLTESRGYTFGSGTRLTVV.

The chain uses TRBV29-1 and TRBJ2-2, with D hard to call. Germline assignment: CDR1 SQVTM and CDR2 ANQGSEA. Trimming cost V 0 bases and J 6 bases, with 11 bases left between them. The CDR3 is 14 amino acids. The CDR3 nucleotides read TGCAGCGTTGAAGATGGACGGGTCGCCGGGGAGCTGTTTTTT. As protein: CSVEDGRVAGELFF.

V usage is TRBV30 and J usage is TRBJ2-2; no definite D call. Germline V gene sequence: CDR1 GTSNPN, CDR2 SVGIG (reference sequence). CDR3 length: 14 residues. The germline V and J ends were trimmed by 2 bases and 7 bases, with 14 bases remaining between them. CDR3: CAWSITLLSGELFF. The CDR3, as DNA: TGTGCCTGGAGTATTACCTTGTTGAGCGGGGAGCTGTTTTTT. The complete variable domain, with remaining parts taken from reference TRBV30 and TRBJ2-2, reads SQTIHQWPATLVQPVGSPLSLECTVEGTSNPNLYWYRQAAGRGLQLLFYSVGIGQISSEVPQNLSASRPQDRQFILSSKKLLLSDSGFYLCAWSITLLSGELFFGEGSRLTVL.

The V gene is TRBV12-2, the J gene TRBJ2-7; the D segment call TRBD2 is taken from the table without a DNA check. TRBV12-2 is a pseudogene segment. The CDR3 is 19 residues long. The chain's CDR3 is CASRLARRGERGNSYEQYF. The CDR3, as DNA: TGTGCAAGTCGCTTAGCAAGAAGGGGCGAGCGGGGGAACTCCTACGAGCAGTACTTC.

The rearrangement joins TRBV4-1 to TRBJ2-7, with a tentative D call TRBD2 (5 bases). Looked up from germline, CDR1 is MGHRA and CDR2 is YSYEKL. CDR3 length equals 13 residues. V was shortened by 1 base and J by 4 bases, with 8 bases between the two germline ends. CDR3 protein: CASSQGPGYEQYF. The CDR3 coding sequence is TGCGCCAGCAGCCAAGGCCCGGGGTACGAGCAGTACTTC.

The chain has TRBV30 and TRBJ2-7; either TRBD1 or TRBD2 may supply D (5 bases each). The CDR3 is 16 residues long. With 5 bases removed from V and 0 bases from J, the gap between germline ends came to 20 bases. The germline V gene encodes CDR1 GTSNPN and CDR2 SVGIG (reference sequence). CDR3: CAWSAGARKSSYEQYF. In DNA, the CDR3 is TGTGCCTGGTCGGCCGGGGCGCGGAAGAGCTCCTACGAGCAGTACTTC.

The V and J genes are TRBV18 and TRBJ1-2; D not certain. CDR1 and CDR2 from the germline V gene are KGHSH and LQKENI. V was trimmed by 5 bases and J by 6 bases, leaving 13 bases between them. The CDR3 runs 13 residues. The CDR3 is CASSSDPRNGYTF. CDR3 DNA: TGTGCCAGCTCATCGGACCCTCGGAATGGCTACACCTTC.

The rearrangement links TRBV2 to TRBJ2-1; 14 positions match TRBD2. Germline values: CDR1 SNHLY, CDR2 FYNNEI. The V segment lost 6 bases and the J segment 6 bases; nucleotides outside the gene matches: 7. The CDR3 extends over 16 amino acids. The CDR3 here is CASRRLAGGLINEQFF. The CDR3 region has the DNA TGTGCCAGCAGGAGACTAGCGGGGGGGCTAATCAATGAGCAGTTCTTC.

The chain carries TRBV6-6 and TRBJ1-4, with TRBD1 identical over 7 bases. The CDR3 totals 14 residues. Germline V gene lookup returns CDR1 MNHNY and CDR2 SVGAGI (reference sequence). J lost 4 bases, V lost 7 bases, and 6 bases had no gene match. CDR3 loop: CASNPDRVNEKLFF. The CDR3 bases are TGTGCCAGCAACCCCGACAGGGTTAATGAAAAACTGTTTTTT.

V and J are TRBV18 and TRBJ2-7; possible D gene TRBD2, 6 bases. Per the germline V gene, CDR1 is KGHSH and CDR2 is LQKENI. The CDR3 has 15 residues. The V gene lost 0 bases and the J gene lost 2 bases, with 11 bases spanning the gap. The CDR3 reads CASSPPGRGTYEQYF. The CDR3 region has the DNA TGTGCCAGCTCACCACCGGGTCGGGGGACCTACGAGCAGTACTTC.

The chain carries TRBV6-5 and TRBJ2-2, with D possibly TRBD1 on 6 matching bases. The CDR3 contains 12 residues. Trimming pared 8 bases from V and 4 bases from J, leaving 8 bases between. Per germline, CDR1 MNHEY and CDR2 SVGAGI. Here the CDR3 reads CASEGGTGELFF. The CDR3 coding sequence is TGTGCCAGCGAAGGGGGCACCGGGGAGCTGTTTTTT.

In this sample, this clone turned up once. The rearrangement links TRBV29-1 to TRBJ2-1; the D is unclear. Trimming cost V 0 bases and J 4 bases, with 7 bases left between them. CDR3 length equals 13 residues. Germline V gene data show CDR1 as SQVTM and CDR2 as ANQGSEA. Here the CDR3 DNA reads TGCAGCGTTGAAGAGAGGCAGTACAATGAGCAGTTCTTC. This sequence encodes CSVEERQYNEQFF.

The CDR3 DNA sequence: TGTGCCATCAGTGAGTCCGGCACAGTTTCCTACGAGCAGTACTTC. This sequence encodes CAISESGTVSYEQYF. This rearrangement joins TRBV10-3 to TRBJ2-7; D not certain. V lost 0 bases, J lost 1 base, and 10 bases lay in between. Germline-derived CDR1 and CDR2 are ENHRY and SYGVKD. This CDR3 has 15 amino acids.

The rearrangement links TRBV29-1 to TRBJ1-2; no reliable D call. The germline V gene encodes CDR1 SQVTM and CDR2 ANQGSEA. This CDR3 comprises 13 residues. V dropped 3 bases and J dropped 8 bases, with 16 bases sitting between them. CDR3 in DNA: TGCAGCGTTGAGTGGGCCCTACCCTTCGGCTACACCTTC. Translating gives CSVEWALPFGYTF.

Written as DNA, the CDR3 is TGTGCCAGCACGTACGGGGGTGCTCCAGAGACCCAGTACTTC. Translation: CASTYGGAPETQYF. The chain links TRBV28 to TRBJ2-5, with a tentative D call TRBD2 (6 bases). Germline lookup yields CDR1 MDHEN and CDR2 SYDVKM. The CDR3 is made up of 14 amino acids. Deletions cut 7 bases from V and 4 bases from J, with 16 bases between.

This chain uses TRBV7-9 with TRBJ2-3, with D perhaps matching TRBD2 (5 bases). Germline values: CDR1 SEHNR, CDR2 FQNEAQ (reference sequence). This CDR3 contains 16 residues. The V end was cut by 5 bases, the J end by 0 bases, with 15 bases between. The chain's CDR3 is CASSAPEGGSTDTQYF. The DNA for the CDR3 is TGTGCCAGCAGCGCCCCCGAGGGCGGGAGCACAGATACGCAGTATTTT.

The CDR3 bases are TGTGCCAGCAGCCAGGGCCTCTATGGCTACACCTTC. This sequence encodes CASSQGLYGYTF. This sequence joins TRBV28 and TRBJ1-2; D may be TRBD1 (5 bases). V dropped 6 bases and J dropped 4 bases, with 9 bases sitting between them. This CDR3 region has 12 residues. Germline values: CDR1 MDHEN, CDR2 SYDVKM.

This chain links TRBV27 with TRBJ1-1; possible D gene TRBD1, 5 bases. Trimming removed 4 bases at V and 5 bases at J, with 20 bases between. Germline V CDR1 and CDR2: MNHEY, SMNVEV (reference sequence). The CDR3 is made up of 16 amino acids. The CDR3 region is CASSSLFGGVETEAFF. CDR3 bases: TGTGCCAGCAGTTCTCTTTTTGGGGGTGTGGAGACTGAAGCTTTCTTT.

This clone was seen more than once but under ten times. This chain connects TRBV10-3 to TRBJ1-5, with 10 bases identical to TRBD1. Unmatched junction bases numbered 5, after V lost 4 bases and J lost 5 bases. Germline V gene sequence: CDR1 ENHRY, CDR2 SYGVKD. The CDR3 is 15 amino acids. The CDR3 protein is CAISASGTGDQPQHF. The DNA for the CDR3 is TGTGCCATCAGTGCATCAGGGACAGGGGATCAGCCCCAGCATTTT.